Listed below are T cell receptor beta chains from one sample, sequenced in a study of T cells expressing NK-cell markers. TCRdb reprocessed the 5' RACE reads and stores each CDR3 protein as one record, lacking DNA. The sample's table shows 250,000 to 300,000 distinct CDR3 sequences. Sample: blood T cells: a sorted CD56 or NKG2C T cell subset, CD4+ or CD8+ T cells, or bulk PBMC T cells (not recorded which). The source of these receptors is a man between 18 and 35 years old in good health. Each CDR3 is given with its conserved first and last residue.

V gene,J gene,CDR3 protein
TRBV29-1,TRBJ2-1,CSVAGRAYNEQFF
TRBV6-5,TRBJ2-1,CASSRGRSEFF
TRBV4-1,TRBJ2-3,CASSLQGKGTDTQYF
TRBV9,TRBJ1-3,CASSVLGTESGNTIYF
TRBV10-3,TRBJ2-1,CAVYGGSYNEQFF
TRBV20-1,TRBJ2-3,CSAGTSGRMGGTDTQYF
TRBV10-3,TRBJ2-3,CAISPGLGADTQYF
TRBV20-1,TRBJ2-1,CSATRTSTEQFF
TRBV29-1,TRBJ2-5,CSVDIGLQETQYF
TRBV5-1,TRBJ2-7,CASSLAGGREGEQYF
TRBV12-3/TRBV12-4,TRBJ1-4,CASSPGTGGTRDEKLFF
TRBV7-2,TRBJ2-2,CASSSPGPAGTGELFF
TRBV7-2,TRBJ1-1,CASSRTGKDTEAFF
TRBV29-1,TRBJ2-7,CSVAASVAGVHEQYF
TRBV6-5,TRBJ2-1,CASSYSQAGGHEQFF
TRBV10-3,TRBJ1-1,CATLAGANTEAFF
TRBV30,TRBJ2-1,CAWSVRRAHNEQFF
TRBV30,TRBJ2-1,CAWIDGRVFEQFF
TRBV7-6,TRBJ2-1,CASSPGLAHIDEQFF
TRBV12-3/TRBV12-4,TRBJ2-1,CATYREGRDEQFF
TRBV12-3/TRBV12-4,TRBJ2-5,CASSFPGPRGTQYF
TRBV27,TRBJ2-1,CASRRREFWEQFF
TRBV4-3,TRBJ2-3,CASSQEWGGTGQYF
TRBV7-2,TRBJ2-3,CASSLDGTRYTGTQYF
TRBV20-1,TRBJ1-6,CSASGDRSQESPLHF
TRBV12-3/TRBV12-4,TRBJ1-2,CASRGNMDGYTF
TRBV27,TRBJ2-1,CASQLAGRNEQFF
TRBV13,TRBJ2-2,CASSLRTGHQLGELFF
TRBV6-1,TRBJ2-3,CASSKLAFPPDTQYF
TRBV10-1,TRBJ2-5,CASSPGLVETQYF
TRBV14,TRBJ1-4,CASSQDLGQINEKLFF
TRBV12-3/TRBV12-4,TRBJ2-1,CASSFLNENEQFF
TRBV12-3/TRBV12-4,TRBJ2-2,CASSQRVLAEARTGELFF
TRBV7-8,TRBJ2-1,CASSLERWASGNNEQFF
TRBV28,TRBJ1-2,CASSLPGRGGNYGYTF
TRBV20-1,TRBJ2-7,CSARPGLAGGMGGSYEQYF
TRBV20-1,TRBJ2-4,CSVTPILAKNIQYF
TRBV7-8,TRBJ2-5,CASSLMGIQETQYF
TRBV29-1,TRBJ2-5,CSVGGRAETQYF
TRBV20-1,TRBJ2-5,CSATRAGEETQYF
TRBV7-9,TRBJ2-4,CASSSTGLAKNIQYF
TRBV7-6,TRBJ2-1,CASSEQTGGFNEQFF
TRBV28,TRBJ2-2,CASSQPGGLAGVTGELFF
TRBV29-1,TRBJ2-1,CSAEYYRGEQFF
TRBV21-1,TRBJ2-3,CASSKFGVSSTTDTQYF